Sequencing of this T cell receptor (beta chain) was carried out in a study of cytomegalovirus exposure and HLA in healthy donors. Study results and caveats: From TCR beta sequences, most subjects' HLA-A and HLA-B alleles were reportedly predicted accurately. CMV antigen specificity of a few CMV-associated chains was confirmed in vitro. TCR association rates varied by HLA locus in a later analysis, with DRB1 highest and HLA-C lowest. Looking again later, the authors saw that most CMV-associated TCR beta chains seemed HLA-restricted.

V dropped 2 bases and J dropped 2; count of bases not matched to a gene: 5. Germline-derived CDR1 and CDR2 are SGHKS and YYEKEE (reference sequence). This CDR3 is built from 15 residues. This PCR relied on a set of 60 Vbeta primers and 13 Jbeta primers. Clones were sequenced by immunoSEQ multiplex PCR, and TCRdb holds only the in-frame ones, with some missing. The sample lists under 250,000 clones, approximately 78% occurring once. About this clone itself: The antigen remains unidentified.

The receptor comes from a boy aged 5-17 years in good health and CMV-seronegative. Sequencing input: PBMCs. The chain recombines TRBV5-5 with TRBJ2-7; 9 bases line up with TRBD1. The CDR3 sequence is CASSLAGQGAYEQYF. The CDR3 nucleotides are TGTGCCAGCAGCTTAGCGGGACAGGGTGCCTACGAGCAGTACTTC.